This T cell receptor beta chain came from a study of regulatory T cells in long-lasting Graves disease. Time point described: newly diagnosed GD, antithyroid drugs for less than 3 months. From PBMCs, RNA was extracted and then used to make the TCR library. Concerning this clonotype: A read error is possible here, since a much larger clone lies one base away.

For TCR beta, libraries came from iRepertoire HTBI primers and Arm-PCR of CDR3 regions. In TCRdb, the multiplex PCR reads were re-called with MiXCR into one record per CDR3 protein. This repertoire shows about 530,000 distinct CDR3 sequences, 16% found once; its top ten account for just under 25%. The same sample was also used in a study of T cells in Graves' hyperthyroidism and ophthalmopathy.

Sequences were derived from peripheral blood mononuclear cells (PBMCs), sampled at new diagnosis, from a patient treated with antithyroid drugs. The source of this sequence is a middle-aged woman with Graves disease.

DNA for the CDR3: TGTGCCAGCAGTGAATCCGGGCCGACCTATAATGAAAAACTGTTTTTT. Residues: CASSESGPTYNEKLFF. The V gene is TRBV25-1, the J gene TRBJ1-4; D uncertain. This CDR3 contains 16 residues. The V and J ends lost 1 base and 4 bases respectively, with 13 bases between them. The V gene's germline CDR1 is MGHDK and CDR2 SYGVNS.